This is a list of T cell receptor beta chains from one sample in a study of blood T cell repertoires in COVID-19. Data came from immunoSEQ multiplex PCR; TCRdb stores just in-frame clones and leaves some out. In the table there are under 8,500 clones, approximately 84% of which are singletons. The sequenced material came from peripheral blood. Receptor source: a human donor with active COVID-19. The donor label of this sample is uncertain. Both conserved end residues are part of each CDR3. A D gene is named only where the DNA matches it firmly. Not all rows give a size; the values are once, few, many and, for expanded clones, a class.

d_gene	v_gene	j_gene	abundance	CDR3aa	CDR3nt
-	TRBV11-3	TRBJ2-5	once	CASSAVPEERVETQYF	TGTGCCAGCAGCGCCGTCCCGGAGGAGAGGGTAGAGACCCAGTACTTC
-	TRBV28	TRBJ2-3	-	CASSSLGGNTDTQYF	TGTGCCAGCAGTTCTTTGGGCGGGAACACAGATACGCAGTATTTT
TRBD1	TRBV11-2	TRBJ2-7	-	CATRRDRVFHEQYF	TGTGCCACCCGCCGGGACAGGGTTTTCCACGAGCAGTACTTC
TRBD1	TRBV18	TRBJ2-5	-	CASSRRQGPQETQYF	TGTGCCAGCTCACGTCGACAGGGCCCACAAGAGACCCAGTACTTC
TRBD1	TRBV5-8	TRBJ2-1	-	CASSLGATGNEQFF	TGTGCCAGCAGCTTGGGGGCGACAGGGAATGAGCAGTTCTTC
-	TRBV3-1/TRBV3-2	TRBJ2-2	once	CASSRDPGGELFF	TGTGCCAGCAGCCGAGACCCCGGCGGGGAGCTGTTTTTT
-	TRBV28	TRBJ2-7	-	CASSLAASAYEQYF	TGTGCCAGCAGTTTAGCGGCCAGCGCCTACGAGCAGTACTTC
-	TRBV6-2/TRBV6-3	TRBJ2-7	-	CASSYTQGFYEQYF	TGTGCCAGCAGTTACACGCAGGGCTTCTACGAGCAGTACTTC
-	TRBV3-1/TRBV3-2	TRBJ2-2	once	CASSPRVAPGELFF	TGTGCCAGCAGCCCACGGGTAGCGCCCGGGGAGCTGTTTTTT
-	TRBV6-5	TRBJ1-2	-	CASSLQGGYDGYTF	TGTGCCAGCAGTCTACAGGGTGGTTATGATGGCTACACCTTC
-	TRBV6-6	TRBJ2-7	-	CASKGGSVAYEQYF	TGTGCCAGCAAGGGGGGGAGCGTAGCCTACGAGCAGTACTTC
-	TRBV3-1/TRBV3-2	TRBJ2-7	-	CASSQGADRSYEQYF	TGTGCCAGCAGCCAAGGAGCGGACAGAAGCTACGAGCAGTACTTC
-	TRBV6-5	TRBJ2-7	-	CASSYPQAREQYF	TGTGCCAGCAGTTATCCCCAGGCCAGGGAGCAGTACTTC
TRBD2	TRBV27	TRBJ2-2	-	CASNRLAGGNGELFF	TGTGCCAGCAATCGGCTAGCGGGAGGTAACGGGGAGCTGTTTTTT
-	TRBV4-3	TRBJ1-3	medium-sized	CASSLGHHSGNTIYF	TGCGCCAGCAGCCTCGGACACCACTCTGGAAACACCATATATTTT
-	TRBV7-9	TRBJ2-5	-	CASSLPTPTGQETQYF	TGTGCCAGCAGCTTACCCACCCCGACAGGTCAAGAGACCCAGTACTTC
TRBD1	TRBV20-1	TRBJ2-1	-	CSAGTGAEQFF	TGCAGTGCAGGAACAGGGGCTGAGCAGTTCTTC
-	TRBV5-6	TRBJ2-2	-	CASSFYVSNTGELFF	TGTGCCAGCAGCTTCTACGTATCGAACACCGGGGAGCTGTTTTTT
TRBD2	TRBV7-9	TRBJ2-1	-	CASTLTSGNEQFF	TGTGCCAGCACCTTGACTAGCGGGAATGAGCAGTTCTTC
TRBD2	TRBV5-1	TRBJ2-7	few	CASSRTSGNYEQYF	TGCGCCAGCAGCCGGACTAGCGGGAACTACGAGCAGTACTTC
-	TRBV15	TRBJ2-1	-	CATSRAAQGSSRQFF	TGTGCCACCAGCAGAGCTGCTCAGGGTAGCTCAAGGCAGTTCTTC
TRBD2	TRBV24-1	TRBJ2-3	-	CATSDIDTTSGVADTQYF	TGTGCCACCAGTGATATCGATACGACTAGCGGGGTGGCAGATACGCAGTATTTT